This T cell receptor beta chain was identified during a study of patients and donors after allogeneic stem cell transplantation. TCRdb reanalysed the RT-PCR reads using MiXCR and keeps one entry per CDR3 protein. This table holds approximately 200,000 distinct CDR3 sequences, 38% found once. This CDR3 is 14 amino acids long. From germline, CDR1 is DFQATT and CDR2 SNEGSKA (reference sequence). Trimming removed 5 bases from V and 0 bases from J, with 13 bases in between. The table lists this clonotype with a few counts. Sequenced sample: blood, either unsorted or a sorted T cell fraction (not recorded which). This clonotype was obtained from a human donor who was either an allogeneic HSCT recipient or a stem cell or donor lymphocyte infusion donor (not recorded which). It is not recorded whose cells these are; they may come from a transplant donor. The chain recombines TRBV20-1 with TRBJ1-1, with D unclear. The CDR3: CSASWVTMNTEAFF. For the CDR3, the DNA is TGCAGTGCTTCCTGGGTGACCATGAACACTGAAGCTTTCTTT.